This T cell receptor (beta chain) came from a study of T-cell reconstitution after alpha-beta-depleted transplantation in children. TCRbeta library preparation incorporated unique molecular identifiers. One entry per CDR3 protein, called by TCRdb with MiXCR from the PCR reads. The repertoire includes around 250,000 distinct CDR3 sequences, about 26% of them detected once, and 2% to 3% sits in the top ten. Points from the study as a whole: From surviving recipient T cells and thymic progenitors came the high day-60 TCRbeta diversity observed in some patients. A year had passed since transplant, and T-cell counts and diversity by then came mostly from newly produced T cells. It was reported that alpha-beta T cells came from several hundred expanded graft clones (about two months after transplant).

This CDR3 is built from 16 residues. In germline, CDR1 is MNHEY, CDR2 SVGAGI. The V end lost 1 base, the J end lost 4 bases, and 14 bases lay between the germline ends. This clonotype was found many times. Antigen unknown. The sequencing used PBMCs, collected before TCRalphabeta/CD19-depleted stem cell transplant. The chain combines TRBV6-5 with TRBJ2-1; either TRBD1 or TRBD2 may fit D (5 bases each). The clonotype was recovered from a girl aged 2 to 10 with Fanconi anemia, due to receive a stem cell transplant. The CDR3 bases are TGTGCCAGCAGTTACTTCCCCGGGACCAGGTACAATGAGCAGTTCTTC. Translation: CASSYFPGTRYNEQFF.